This T cell receptor beta chain was profiled in a study of regulatory T cells in long-lasting Graves disease. Time point specified: newly diagnosed GD, antithyroid drugs for less than 3 months. Scientists built the TCR library using RNA that was extracted from PBMCs. American Thyroid Association guidelines served as the basis for diagnosing Graves' disease. Construction of the TCR beta libraries employed iRepertoire HTBI primers in conjunction with Arm-PCR of CDR3 regions. From the multiplex PCR reads, TCRdb called clonotypes with MiXCR, one entry per CDR3 protein. The table includes 400,000 to 500,000 distinct CDR3 sequences, approximately 16% detected once. V was pared by 1 base and J by 6 bases, with 8 bases between. This CDR3 has 12 amino acids. Germline V gene data show CDR1 as DFQATT and CDR2 as SNEGSKA (reference sequence). A further study also used this sample, focusing on T cells in Graves' hyperthyroidism and ophthalmopathy. Per that paper: The model made its ophthalmopathy prediction, and onset followed a median approximately 6 months later.

Sequences were derived from peripheral blood mononuclear cells (PBMCs), sampled at new diagnosis, from a patient treated with antithyroid drugs. The origin of this receptor is a woman aged 40 to 50 with Graves disease. This chain uses TRBV20-1 with TRBJ2-3, with D possibly TRBD1 on 6 matching bases. CDR3 coding DNA: TGCAGTGCTAGAGTGGGGGCGGATACGCAGTATTTT. As protein: CSARVGADTQYF.